This T cell receptor (beta chain) was obtained from a study of T cell responses to AZD1222 COVID-19 vaccine. Notes on this clone: As yet, its antigen is unknown.

Study-level findings and limits: Reports indicate that nearly half of spike-specific TCRs are directed at unmutated variant regions. Repertoire samples came only from after the peak T cell response. Rises in breadth and depth of Spike-specific TCRs came after two AZD1222 doses. Seropositivity was recorded at baseline in only 6 or 7 AZD1222 recipients.

Germline values: CDR1 SGHDN, CDR2 FVKESK. This CDR3 region has 21 residues. The V and J ends lost 1 base and 4 bases, in that order; junction bases with no gene match: 18. Produced via immunoSEQ multiplex PCR; TCRdb's table is partial and in-frame only. The sample lists under 200,000 clones, less than 95% occurring once. The sample consisted of peripheral blood, taken on day 0 of AZD1222 vaccination. V and J are TRBV14 and TRBJ1-6, with TRBD1 matching 8 bases. This clonotype was sampled from an adult in good health. The CDR3, as DNA: TGTGCCAGCAGCCAAGGCAGACAGGGGAGAGGTTTTTTGGTATATAATTCACCCCTCCACTTT. Encoded protein: CASSQGRQGRGFLVYNSPLHF.